This TCR beta chain comes out of a study of blood T cells in healthy people across ages. Study results and limitations: Higher diversity, along with more naive CD4+ cells, distinguished long-lived donors from aged donors. Nothing was known about donor CMV status, and this possibly confounded expanded clonotype changes.

This clonotype was found a few times. Its cognate antigen is unknown. The second PCR ran 7 to 11 cycles with a sample-barcoded 5' primer and J-beta primers. TCRdb itself ran the 5' RACE reads through MiXCR, one entry per CDR3 protein. Of roughly 2 million distinct CDR3 sequences detected, just under 50% appear once; the ten largest clones hold less than 2.5%. Germline V CDR1 and CDR2: SEHNR, FQNEAQ (reference sequence). Germline trimming cut 0 bases from V and 8 bases from J; bases unmatched to any gene: 6. The CDR3 sequence is 15 residues long. Donors each provided ten milliliters of peripheral blood.

Sample: blood. The rearrangement uses TRBV7-9 and TRBJ1-4; 7 nucleotides align to TRBD1. The receptor's source is a woman in her thirties or forties in good health. For the CDR3, the DNA is TGTGCCAGCAGCTTAGCGGTTACGGGACAGGAAAAACTGTTTTTT. Protein product: CASSLAVTGQEKLFF.